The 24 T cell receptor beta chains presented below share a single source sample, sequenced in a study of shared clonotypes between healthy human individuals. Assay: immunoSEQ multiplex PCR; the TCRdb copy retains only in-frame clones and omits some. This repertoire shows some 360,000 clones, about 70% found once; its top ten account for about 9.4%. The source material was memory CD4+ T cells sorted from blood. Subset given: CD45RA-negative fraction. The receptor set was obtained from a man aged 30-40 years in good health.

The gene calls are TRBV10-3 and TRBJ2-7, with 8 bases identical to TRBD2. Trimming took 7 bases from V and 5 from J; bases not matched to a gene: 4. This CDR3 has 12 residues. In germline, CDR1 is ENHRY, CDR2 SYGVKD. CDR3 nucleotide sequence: TGTGCCATCAAAGCGGGGGCCGACGAGCAGTACTTC. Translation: CAIKAGADEQYF.

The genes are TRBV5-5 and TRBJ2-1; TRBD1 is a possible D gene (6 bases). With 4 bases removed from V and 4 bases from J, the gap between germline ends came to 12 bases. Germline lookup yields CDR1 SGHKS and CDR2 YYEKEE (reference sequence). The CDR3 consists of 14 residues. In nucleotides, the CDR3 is TGTGCCAGCAGCCCCCCAGGACAGTACAATGAGCAGTTCTTC. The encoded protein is CASSPPGQYNEQFF.

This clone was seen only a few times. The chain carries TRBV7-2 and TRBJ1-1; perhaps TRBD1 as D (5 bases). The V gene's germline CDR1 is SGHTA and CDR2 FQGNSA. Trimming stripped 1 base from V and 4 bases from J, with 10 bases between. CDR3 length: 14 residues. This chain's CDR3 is CASSLVGGSTEAFF. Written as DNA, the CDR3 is TGTGCCAGCAGCTTAGTCGGGGGGAGCACTGAAGCTTTCTTT.

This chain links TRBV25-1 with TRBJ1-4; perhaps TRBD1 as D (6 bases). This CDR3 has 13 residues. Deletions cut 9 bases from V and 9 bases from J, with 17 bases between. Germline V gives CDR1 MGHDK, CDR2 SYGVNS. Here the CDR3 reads CASHRDTLQKLFF. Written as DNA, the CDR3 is TGTGCCAGTCACCGGGACACCCTCCAAAAACTGTTTTTT.

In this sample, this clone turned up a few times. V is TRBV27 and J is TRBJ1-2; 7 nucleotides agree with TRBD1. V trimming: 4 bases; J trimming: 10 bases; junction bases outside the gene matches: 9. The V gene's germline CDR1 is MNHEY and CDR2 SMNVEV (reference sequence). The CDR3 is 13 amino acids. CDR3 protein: CASSWGQSGTYTF. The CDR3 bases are TGTGCCAGCAGTTGGGGACAGTCCGGGACCTACACCTTC.

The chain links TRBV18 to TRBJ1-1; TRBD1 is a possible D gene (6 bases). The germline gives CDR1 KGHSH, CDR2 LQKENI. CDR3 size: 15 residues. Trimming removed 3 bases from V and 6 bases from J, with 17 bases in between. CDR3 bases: TGTGCCAGCTCACCCACAGGGAGTCGTCCCCCTGAAGCTTTCTTT. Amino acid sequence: CASSPTGSRPPEAFF.

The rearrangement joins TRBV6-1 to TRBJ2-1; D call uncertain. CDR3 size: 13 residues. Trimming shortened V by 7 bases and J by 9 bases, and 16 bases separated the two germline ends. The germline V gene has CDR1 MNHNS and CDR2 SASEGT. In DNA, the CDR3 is TGTGCCAGCACTGAGTCCATATCCGGTGAGCAGTTCTTC. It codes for CASTESISGEQFF.

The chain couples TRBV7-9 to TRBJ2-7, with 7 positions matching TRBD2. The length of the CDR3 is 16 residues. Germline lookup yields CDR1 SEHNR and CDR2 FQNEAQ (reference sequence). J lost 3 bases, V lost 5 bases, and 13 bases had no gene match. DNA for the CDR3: TGTGCCAGCAGCGGGACTATAGGTGTTTTTATCTACGAGCAGTACTTC. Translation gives CASSGTIGVFIYEQYF.

CDR3: CASSLGARTYGYTF. CDR3 nucleotide sequence: TGTGCCAGCAGCCTAGGGGCCAGGACCTATGGCTACACCTTC. The chain joins TRBV7-6 to TRBJ1-2; tentatively, D is TRBD1 (5 bases). V lost 5 bases and J 4 bases, leaving 14 bases between the germline ends. CDR3 size: 14 residues. Germline CDR1 and CDR2: SGHVS and FNYEAQ.

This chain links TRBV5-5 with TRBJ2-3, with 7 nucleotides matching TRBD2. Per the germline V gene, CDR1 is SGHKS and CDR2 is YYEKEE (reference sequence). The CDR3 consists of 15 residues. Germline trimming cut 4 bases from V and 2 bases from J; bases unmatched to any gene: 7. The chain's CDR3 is CASSRLAVLTDTQYF. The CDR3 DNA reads TGTGCCAGCAGCAGACTAGCCGTTCTCACAGATACGCAGTATTTT.

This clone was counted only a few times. DNA for the CDR3: TGCGCCAGCAGCCCAGGACAGGCCGCGAACACCGGGGAGCTGTTTTTT. Its protein product is CASSPGQAANTGELFF. This chain uses TRBV5-1 with TRBJ2-2, with TRBD1 matching over 7 bases. The CDR3 length is 16 residues. After removal of 4 bases from V and 0 bases from J, the junction contained 6 bases not matched to a gene. CDR1 is SGHRS and CDR2 is YFSETQ in the germline V gene.

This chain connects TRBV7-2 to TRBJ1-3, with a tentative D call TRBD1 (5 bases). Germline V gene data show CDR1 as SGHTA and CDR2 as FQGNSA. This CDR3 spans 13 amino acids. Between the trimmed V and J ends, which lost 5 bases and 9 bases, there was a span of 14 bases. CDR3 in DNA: TGTGCCAGCAGCCGGGGTGCCCAGGGCACCATATATTTT. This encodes CASSRGAQGTIYF.

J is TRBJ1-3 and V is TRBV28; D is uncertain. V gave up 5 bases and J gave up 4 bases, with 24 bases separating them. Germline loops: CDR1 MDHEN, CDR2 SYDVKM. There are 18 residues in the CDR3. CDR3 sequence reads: CASSPQYDGLLTGNTIYF. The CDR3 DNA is TGTGCCAGCAGTCCGCAATACGACGGACTGTTGACCGGAAACACCATATATTTT.

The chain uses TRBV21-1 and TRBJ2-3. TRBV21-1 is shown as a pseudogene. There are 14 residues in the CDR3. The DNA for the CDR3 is TGTGCCAGCAGCAAAGTTGATATCAAAGATACGCAGTATTTT. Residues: CASSKVDIKDTQYF.

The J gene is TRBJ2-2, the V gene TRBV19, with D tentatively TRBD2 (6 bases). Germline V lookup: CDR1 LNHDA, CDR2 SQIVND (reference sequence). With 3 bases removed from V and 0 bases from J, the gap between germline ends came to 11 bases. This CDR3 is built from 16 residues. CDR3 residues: CASSIGIAANTGELFF. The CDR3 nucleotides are TGTGCCAGTAGTATCGGAATAGCGGCGAACACCGGGGAGCTGTTTTTT.

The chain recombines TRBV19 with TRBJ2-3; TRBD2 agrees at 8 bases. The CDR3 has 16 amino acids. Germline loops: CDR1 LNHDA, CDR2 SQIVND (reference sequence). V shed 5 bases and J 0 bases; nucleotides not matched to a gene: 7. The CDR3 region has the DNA TGTGCCAGTAGTCTCACAGCGGGGGCTAGCACAGATACGCAGTATTTT. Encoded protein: CASSLTAGASTDTQYF. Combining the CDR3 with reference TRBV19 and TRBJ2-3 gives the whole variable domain DGGITQSPKYLFRKEGQNVTLSCEQNLNHDAMYWYRQDPGQGLRLIYYSQIVNDFQKGDIAEGYSVSREKKESFPLTVTSAQKNPTAFYLCASSLTAGASTDTQYFGPGTRLTVL.

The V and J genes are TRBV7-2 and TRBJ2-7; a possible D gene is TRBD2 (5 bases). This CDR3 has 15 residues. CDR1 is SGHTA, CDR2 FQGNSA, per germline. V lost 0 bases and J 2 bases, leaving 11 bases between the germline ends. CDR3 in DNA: TGTGCCAGCAGCTTAGCTTGGACTGGGCCCTACGAGCAGTACTTC. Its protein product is CASSLAWTGPYEQYF.

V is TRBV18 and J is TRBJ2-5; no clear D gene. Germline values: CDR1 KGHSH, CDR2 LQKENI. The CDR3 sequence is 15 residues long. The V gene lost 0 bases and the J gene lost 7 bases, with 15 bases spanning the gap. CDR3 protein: CASSPPSGVVRTQYF. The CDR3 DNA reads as TGTGCCAGCTCACCACCGTCTGGGGTGGTGCGGACCCAGTACTTC.

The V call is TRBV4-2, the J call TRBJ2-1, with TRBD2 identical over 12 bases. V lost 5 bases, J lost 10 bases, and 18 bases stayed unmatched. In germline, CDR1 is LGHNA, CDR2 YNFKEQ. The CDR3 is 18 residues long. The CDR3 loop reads CASSLYPDGLAGTSEQFF. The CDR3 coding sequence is TGTGCCAGCAGCTTATATCCCGACGGACTAGCGGGAACCTCGGAGCAGTTCTTC.

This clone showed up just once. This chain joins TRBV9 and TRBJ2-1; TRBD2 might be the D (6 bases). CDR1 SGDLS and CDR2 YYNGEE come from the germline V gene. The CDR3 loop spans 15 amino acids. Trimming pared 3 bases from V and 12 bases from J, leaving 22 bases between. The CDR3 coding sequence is TGTGCCAGCAGCGCCTCATCCGGGACTTCCTTCGCGCAGTTCTTC. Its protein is CASSASSGTSFAQFF. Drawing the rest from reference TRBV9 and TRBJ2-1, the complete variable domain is DSGVTQTPKHLITATGQRVTLRCSPRSGDLSVYWYQQSLDQGLQFLIQYYNGEERAKGNILERFSAQQFPDLHSELNLSSLELGDSALYFCASSASSGTSFAQFFGPGTRLTVL.

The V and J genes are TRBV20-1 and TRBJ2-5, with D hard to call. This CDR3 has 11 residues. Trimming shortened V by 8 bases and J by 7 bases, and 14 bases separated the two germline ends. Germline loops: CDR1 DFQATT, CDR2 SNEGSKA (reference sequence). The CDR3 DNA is TGCAGTCTTTATACCCGGGCGACCCAGTACTTC. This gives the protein CSLYTRATQYF.

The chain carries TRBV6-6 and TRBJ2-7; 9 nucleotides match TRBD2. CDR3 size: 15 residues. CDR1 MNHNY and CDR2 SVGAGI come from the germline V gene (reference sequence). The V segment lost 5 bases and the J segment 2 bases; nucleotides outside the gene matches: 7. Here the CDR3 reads CASSNSGSFPYEQYF. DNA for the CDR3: TGTGCCAGCAGTAATAGCGGGAGTTTTCCCTACGAGCAGTACTTC.

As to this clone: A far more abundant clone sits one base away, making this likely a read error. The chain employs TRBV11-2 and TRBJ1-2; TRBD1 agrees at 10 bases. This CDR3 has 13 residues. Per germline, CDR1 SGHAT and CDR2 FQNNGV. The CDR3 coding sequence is TGTGCCGGCAGCTGGGACAGGGGCTATGGCTACACCTTC. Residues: CAGSWDRGYGYTF.

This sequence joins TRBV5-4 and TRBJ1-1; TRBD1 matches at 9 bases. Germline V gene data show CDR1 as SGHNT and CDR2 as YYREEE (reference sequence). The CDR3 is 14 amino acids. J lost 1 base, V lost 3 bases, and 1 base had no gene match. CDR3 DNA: TGTGCCAGCAGCTCGACAGGGGGGAACACTGAAGCTTTCTTT. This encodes CASSSTGGNTEAFF.